The clone carrying this T cell receptor beta chain was counted at least ten times. Its antigen remains unknown. The source of the sample is a study of T-cell reconstitution after alpha-beta-depleted transplantation in children. TCRbeta library construction was performed incorporating unique molecular identifiers. MiXCR was run by TCRdb on the PCR reads, yielding one entry per CDR3 protein. The sample has 200,000 to 300,000 distinct CDR3 sequences, 25% seen once. Notes on the study in general: Recipient T cells and thymic progenitors that survived were the source of the high TCRbeta diversity seen at day 60 in some patients.

Germline V lookup: CDR1 SQVTM, CDR2 ANQGSEA. CDR3 length equals 14 residues. Trimming at V came to 1 base and at J to 7 bases, leaving 6 bases not matched to a gene. The sequence was obtained from a girl aged 2 to 9 with Fanconi anemia, due to receive a stem cell transplant. The specimen comprised PBMCs, sampled before TCRalphabeta/CD19-depleted stem cell transplant. The chain carries TRBV29-1 and TRBJ2-7; 11 bases line up with TRBD1. This CDR3 is CSVEVGTGGGEQYF. The CDR3 nucleotides read TGCAGCGTTGAAGTTGGGACAGGGGGAGGGGAGCAGTACTTC.